The rows below give T cell receptor beta chains drawn from one sample of a study of monozygotic twins with cystic fibrosis. Assay: immunoSEQ multiplex PCR; the TCRdb copy retains only in-frame clones and omits some. The repertoire includes some 30,000 clones, roughly 90% of them detected once, and over 0.7% sits in the top ten. Sequenced material: blood. The receptor source for this set is a girl aged 2-10 years with cystic fibrosis. The CDR3 runs from the conserved cysteine through the conserved F or W. D genes are given only for firm matches. Rows give clone size only sometimes, using once, few, many, or a class for an expanded clone.

D gene: TRBD1; J gene: TRBJ2-2; V gene: TRBV10-3; clone size: few; CDR3 protein: CAISDIGEQGSTGELFF; CDR3 DNA: TGTGCCATCAGTGATATCGGGGAACAGGGGAGCACCGGGGAGCTGTTTTTT
D gene: NA; J gene: TRBJ1-3; V gene: TRBV7-6; clone size: NA; CDR3 protein: CASSSSITGGGNTIYF; CDR3 DNA: TGTGCCAGCAGCTCAAGCATTACCGGGGGGGGAAACACCATATATTTT
D gene: NA; J gene: TRBJ2-7; V gene: TRBV7-9; clone size: NA; CDR3 protein: CASTRGFEQYF; CDR3 DNA: TGTGCCAGCACGCGGGGTTTCGAGCAGTACTTC
D gene: NA; J gene: TRBJ1-2; V gene: TRBV6-1; clone size: NA; CDR3 protein: CASSEVGRANYGYTF; CDR3 DNA: TGTGCCAGCAGTGAAGTGGGGAGGGCTAACTATGGCTACACCTTC
D gene: NA; J gene: TRBJ1-1; V gene: TRBV7-9; clone size: NA; CDR3 protein: CASSLLNTEAFF; CDR3 DNA: TGTGCCAGCAGCCTTTTGAACACTGAAGCTTTCTTT
D gene: NA; J gene: TRBJ2-7; V gene: TRBV6-5; clone size: NA; CDR3 protein: CASRPLGGSYEQYF; CDR3 DNA: TGTGCCAGCAGGCCTCTAGGGGGGTCCTACGAGCAGTACTTC
D gene: NA; J gene: TRBJ2-2; V gene: TRBV7-9; clone size: NA; CDR3 protein: CASSLDGTGELFF; CDR3 DNA: TGTGCCAGCAGCTTAGATGGGACCGGGGAGCTGTTTTTT
D gene: NA; J gene: TRBJ2-5; V gene: TRBV4-2; clone size: NA; CDR3 protein: CASSQDLRGPQETQYF; CDR3 DNA: TGTGCCAGCAGCCAAGACCTCCGGGGGCCCCAAGAGACCCAGTACTTC
D gene: NA; J gene: TRBJ1-1; V gene: TRBV13; clone size: NA; CDR3 protein: CASGFRAAEAFF; CDR3 DNA: TGTGCCAGTGGGTTTCGGGCCGCTGAAGCTTTCTTT
D gene: NA; J gene: TRBJ2-7; V gene: TRBV6-1; clone size: NA; CDR3 protein: CASSPGQPYEQYF; CDR3 DNA: TGTGCCAGCAGTCCGGGACAACCCTACGAGCAGTACTTC
D gene: TRBD2; J gene: TRBJ2-5; V gene: TRBV5-1; clone size: NA; CDR3 protein: CASSLAGASGSVETQYF; CDR3 DNA: TGCGCCAGCAGCTTGGCCGGGGCTAGCGGCTCCGTGGAGACCCAGTACTTC
D gene: NA; J gene: TRBJ2-1; V gene: TRBV30; clone size: NA; CDR3 protein: CAWSVKNPPYNEQFF; CDR3 DNA: TGTGCCTGGAGTGTAAAAAACCCCCCATACAATGAGCAGTTCTTC
D gene: TRBD2; J gene: TRBJ2-2; V gene: TRBV7-9; clone size: NA; CDR3 protein: CASSSSGWLAGYRTGELFF; CDR3 DNA: TGTGCCAGCAGCTCCAGCGGTTGGCTAGCGGGCTACCGGACCGGGGAGCTGTTTTTT
D gene: NA; J gene: TRBJ1-2; V gene: TRBV29-1; clone size: NA; CDR3 protein: CSVLDRTYGYTF; CDR3 DNA: TGCAGCGTTCTAGACCGAACCTATGGCTACACCTTC
D gene: TRBD1; J gene: TRBJ1-5; V gene: TRBV4-1; clone size: NA; CDR3 protein: CASSYKPGGEPQHF; CDR3 DNA: TGCGCCAGCAGCTACAAGCCAGGGGGGGAGCCCCAGCATTTT
D gene: TRBD1; J gene: TRBJ1-4; V gene: TRBV6-5; clone size: NA; CDR3 protein: CASRQGTKTDEKLFF; CDR3 DNA: TGTGCCAGCCGACAGGGCACGAAAACTGATGAAAAACTGTTTTTT
D gene: NA; J gene: TRBJ2-3; V gene: TRBV5-6; clone size: NA; CDR3 protein: CASSWGGGLVDTQYF; CDR3 DNA: TGTGCCAGCAGCTGGGGCGGGGGCTTGGTGGATACGCAGTATTTT